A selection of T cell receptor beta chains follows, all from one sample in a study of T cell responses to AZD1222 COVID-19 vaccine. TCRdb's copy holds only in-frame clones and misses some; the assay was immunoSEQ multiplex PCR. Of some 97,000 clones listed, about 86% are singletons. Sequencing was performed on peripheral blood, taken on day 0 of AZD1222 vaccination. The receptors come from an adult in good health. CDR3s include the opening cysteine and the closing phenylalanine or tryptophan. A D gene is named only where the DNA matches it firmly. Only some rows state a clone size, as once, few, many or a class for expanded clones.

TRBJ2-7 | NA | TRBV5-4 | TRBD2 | TGTGCCAGCAGCTTGGGGTCGGGACTAGCGGGGGCAGGGGAGCAGTACTTC | CASSLGSGLAGAGEQYF
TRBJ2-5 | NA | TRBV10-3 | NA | TGTGCCACGGGTCCGTTGGGGGAGACCCAGTACTTC | CATGPLGETQYF
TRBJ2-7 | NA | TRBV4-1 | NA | TGCGCCAGCAGCCAAGAGCTAACCGTATCCTACGAGCAGTACTTC | CASSQELTVSYEQYF
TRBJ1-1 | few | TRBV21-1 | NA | TGTGCCAGCAGCAAAACCGGGGGGGGAATCGGCACTGAAGCTTTCTTT | CASSKTGGGIGTEAFF
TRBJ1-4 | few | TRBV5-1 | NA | TGCGCCAGCAGCACCGGGTGGACTCCAACTAATGAAAAACTGTTTTTT | CASSTGWTPTNEKLFF
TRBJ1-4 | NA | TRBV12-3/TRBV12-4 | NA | TGTGCCACCGGGCGGGGTGAAGAAAAAAAACTGTTTTTT | CATGRGEEKKLFF
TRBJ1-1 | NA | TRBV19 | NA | TGTGCCAGTAGTATAGGAGTTGTCACTGAAGCTTTCTTT | CASSIGVVTEAFF
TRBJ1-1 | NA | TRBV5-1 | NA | TGCGCCAGCAGCGACCCCCAGGGCAGCGCCGAAGCTTTCTTT | CASSDPQGSAEAFF
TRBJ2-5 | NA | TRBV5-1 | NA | TGCGCCAGCAGCTTGACAGCACGTTACCAAGAGACCCAGTACTTC | CASSLTARYQETQYF
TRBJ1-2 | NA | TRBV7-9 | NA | TGTGCCAGCAGCCCAGGGACGGTTAGCTATGGCTACACCTTC | CASSPGTVSYGYTF
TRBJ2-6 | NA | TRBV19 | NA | TGTGCCAGTAGTATCGGGGGACGGAACTCTGGGGCCAACGTCCTGACTTTC | CASSIGGRNSGANVLTF
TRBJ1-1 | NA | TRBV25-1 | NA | TGTGCCAGCAGTCAAGGGCTGAACACTGAAGCTTTCTTT | CASSQGLNTEAFF
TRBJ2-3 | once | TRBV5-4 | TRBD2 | TGTGCCCGCCCCGCTAGCGGGAGGGATCTCACAGATACGCAGTATTTT | CARPASGRDLTDTQYF
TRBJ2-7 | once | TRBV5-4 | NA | TGTGCCAGCAGCGAACCCGGTAACGAGCAGTACTTC | CASSEPGNEQYF
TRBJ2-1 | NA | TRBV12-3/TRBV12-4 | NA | TGTGCCAGTGGATACAATGAGCAGTTCTTC | CASGYNEQFF
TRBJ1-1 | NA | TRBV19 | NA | TGTGCCAGTAGTATAGGGCAGGGGTCCACTGAAGCTTTCTTT | CASSIGQGSTEAFF
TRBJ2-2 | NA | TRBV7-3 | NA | TGTGCCAGCAGACCAGGGACACAGAACACCGGGGAGCTGTTTTTT | CASRPGTQNTGELFF
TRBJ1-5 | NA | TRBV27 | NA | TGTGCCAGCAGTTCGGGGTACAATCAGCCCCAGCATTTT | CASSSGYNQPQHF
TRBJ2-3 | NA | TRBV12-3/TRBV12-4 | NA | TGTGCCAGCAGTTTAGTCTCAGATACGCAGTATTTT | CASSLVSDTQYF
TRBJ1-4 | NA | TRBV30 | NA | TGTGCCTGCCAACAGGGAGTATCCCCTAATGAAAAACTGTTTTTT | CACQQGVSPNEKLFF
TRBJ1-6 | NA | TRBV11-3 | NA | TGTGCCAGCAGCGTACTCTATAATTCACCCCTCCACTTT | CASSVLYNSPLHF
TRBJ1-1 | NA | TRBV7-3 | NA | TGTGCCAGCAGCTTCGGATGGAACACTGAAGCTTTCTTT | CASSFGWNTEAFF
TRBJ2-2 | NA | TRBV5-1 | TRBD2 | TGCGCCAGCAGCGCGACTAGCGGGGGGACCGGGGAGCTGTTTTTT | CASSATSGGTGELFF
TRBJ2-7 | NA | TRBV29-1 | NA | TGCAGCGTACGACTAGACACTATCTACGAGCAGTACTTC | CSVRLDTIYEQYF
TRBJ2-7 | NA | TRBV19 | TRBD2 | TGTGCCACCGCGACTAGCGGGAGTCACGAGCAGTACTTC | CATATSGSHEQYF
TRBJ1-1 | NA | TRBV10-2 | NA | TGCGCCAGCAGGTATATCACGAACACTGAAGCTTTCTTT | CASRYITNTEAFF
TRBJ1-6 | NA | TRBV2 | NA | TGTGCCAGCAGTGAATCCCTCTCCTATAATTCACCCCTCCACTTT | CASSESLSYNSPLHF
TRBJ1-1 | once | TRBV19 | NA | TGTGCCAGTAGGGGGCGTAGTGGGAACACTGAAGCTTTCTTT | CASRGRSGNTEAFF
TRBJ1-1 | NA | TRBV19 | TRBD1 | TGTGCCAGTAGCCCCCGGGACAGGGGGACCACAAACACTGAAGCTTTCTTT | CASSPRDRGTTNTEAFF
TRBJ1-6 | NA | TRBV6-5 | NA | TGTGCCAGCAGCAGGGACGTCCCCCAGACTTCACCCCTCCACTTT | CASSRDVPQTSPLHF
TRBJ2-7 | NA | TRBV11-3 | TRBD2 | TGTGCCAGCAGTTTCGGGCTAGCGGGAACCTCCTACGAGCAGTACTTC | CASSFGLAGTSYEQYF
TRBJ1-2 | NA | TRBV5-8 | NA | TGTGCCAGCAGCACCCGAGGGGGGGCGAATGGCTACACCTTC | CASSTRGGANGYTF
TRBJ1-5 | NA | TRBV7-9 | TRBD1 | TGTGCCAGCAGCCCGGACAGGTGGGGCAATCAGCCCCAGCATTTT | CASSPDRWGNQPQHF
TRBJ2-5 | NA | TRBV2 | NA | TGTGCCAGCAGTGAAGAGACCCAGTACTTC | CASSEETQYF
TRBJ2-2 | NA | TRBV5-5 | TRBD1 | TGTGCCAGCAGCACCCTACAGGGGGCGCAGGTCGGGGAGCTGTTTTTT | CASSTLQGAQVGELFF
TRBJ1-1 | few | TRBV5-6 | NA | TGTGCCAGCAGCGGCTGGGGGAGGAACACTGAAGCTTTCTTT | CASSGWGRNTEAFF
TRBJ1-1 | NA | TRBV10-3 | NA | TGTGCCACCCGAGGACCCATCACTGAAGCTTTCTTT | CATRGPITEAFF
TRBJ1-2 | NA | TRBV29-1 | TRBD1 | TGCAGCGTGCTCGGACAGGCTAACTATGGCTACACCTTC | CSVLGQANYGYTF
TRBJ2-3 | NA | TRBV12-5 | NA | TGTGCTAGTGGGATTAGCGGATCTAGCACAGATACGCAGTATTTT | CASGISGSSTDTQYF
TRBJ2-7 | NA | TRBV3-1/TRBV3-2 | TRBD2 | TGTGCCAGCAGCCAAGTCCCGGGAGGGCCCAACGAGCAGTACTTC | CASSQVPGGPNEQYF
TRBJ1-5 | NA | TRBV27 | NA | TGTGCCAGCAGTTTACTGGGCAATCAGCCCCAGCATTTT | CASSLLGNQPQHF
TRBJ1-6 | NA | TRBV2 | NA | TGTGCCAGCAGGCTGAGCTCCTATAATTCACCCCTCCACTTT | CASRLSSYNSPLHF
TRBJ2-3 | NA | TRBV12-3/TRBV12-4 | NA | TGTGCCAGCAGTCCCGGGACGTTGAATACGCAGTATTTT | CASSPGTLNTQYF
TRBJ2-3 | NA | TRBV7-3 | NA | TGTGCCAGCAGTCGTCTAGAACGGAGCACAGATACGCAGTATTTT | CASSRLERSTDTQYF
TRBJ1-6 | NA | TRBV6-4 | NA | TGTGCCAGCAGTGAGGGGGGTCCTAATTCACCCCTCCACTTT | CASSEGGPNSPLHF
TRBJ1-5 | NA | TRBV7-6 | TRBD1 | TGTGCCAGCAGCCCCGGGACAGGGGCTCGGCAGCCCCAGCATTTT | CASSPGTGARQPQHF
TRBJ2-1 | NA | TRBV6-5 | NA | TGTGCCAGCAGGATACTAGATCCCCCCCGCAATGAGCAGTTCTTC | CASRILDPPRNEQFF
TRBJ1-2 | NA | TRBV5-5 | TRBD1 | TGTGCCAGCAGCTCCGGGACAGGGAATTATGGCTACACCTTC | CASSSGTGNYGYTF
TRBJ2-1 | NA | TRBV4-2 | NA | TGTGCCAGCAGCCAAGTCTTTTTTCCGAGGACCGGGACGAAAAACAATGAGCAGTTCTTC | CASSQVFFPRTGTKNNEQFF
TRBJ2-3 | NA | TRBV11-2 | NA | TGTGCCAGCAGCTTCACAGCAGGGGCTACAGATACGCAGTATTTT | CASSFTAGATDTQYF
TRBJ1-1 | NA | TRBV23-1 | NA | TGCGCCAGCAGTCGAACGCTCGAATTTTATCAGACCTTTGGGAACACTGAAGCTTTCTTT | CASSRTLEFYQTFGNTEAFF
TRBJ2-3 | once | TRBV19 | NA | TGTGCCAGTAGTACATACTTGGGGGACATTTCGAGCACAGATACGCAGTATTTT | CASSTYLGDISSTDTQYF
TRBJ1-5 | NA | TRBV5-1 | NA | TGCGCCAGCAGCTTGGGGGACGGCAATCAGCCCCAGCATTTT | CASSLGDGNQPQHF
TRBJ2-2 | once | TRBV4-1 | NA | TGCGCCAGCAGCCCACGGTCCATGGCGGAGGCGAACACCGGGGAGCTGTTTTTT | CASSPRSMAEANTGELFF
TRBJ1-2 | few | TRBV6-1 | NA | TGTGCCAGCAGTGAATCGGGTGGCAGGGGATTTTATGGCTACACCTTC | CASSESGGRGFYGYTF